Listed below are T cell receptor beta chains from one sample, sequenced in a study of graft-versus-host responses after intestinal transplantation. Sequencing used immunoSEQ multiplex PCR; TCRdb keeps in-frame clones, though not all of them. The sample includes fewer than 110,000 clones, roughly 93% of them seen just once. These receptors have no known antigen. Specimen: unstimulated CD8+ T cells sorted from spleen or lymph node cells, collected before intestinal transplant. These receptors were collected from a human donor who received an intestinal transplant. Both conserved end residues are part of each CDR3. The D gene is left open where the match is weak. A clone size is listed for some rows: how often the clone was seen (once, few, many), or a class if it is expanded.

CASSGSRGGSETQYF	TGCGCCAGCAGTGGGTCTCGAGGGGGCTCGGAGACCCAGTACTTC	TRBD1	TRBV10-1	TRBJ2-5	-
CASSLQGSYEQYF	TGTGCCAGCAGTTTACAAGGGTCCTACGAGCAGTACTTC	-	TRBV27	TRBJ2-7	-
CASSPQDSNEKLFF	TGCGCCAGCAGCCCCCAGGACAGTAATGAAAAACTGTTTTTT	-	TRBV4-1	TRBJ1-4	-
CASSQNPSGGPWDTQYF	TGCGCCAGCAGCCAAAACCCTAGCGGGGGCCCCTGGGATACGCAGTATTTT	TRBD2	TRBV4-1	TRBJ2-3	-
CASSPGLLSYEQYF	TGTGCCAGCAGTCCGGGACTATTATCCTACGAGCAGTACTTC	TRBD2	TRBV27	TRBJ2-7	-
CASSYPGEGYNEQFF	TGTGCCAGCAGTTATCCAGGGGAAGGATACAATGAGCAGTTCTTC	-	TRBV6-6	TRBJ2-1	-
CVTGQSYEQYF	TGTGTTACGGGACAGTCCTACGAGCAGTACTTC	TRBD1	TRBV7-8	TRBJ2-7	-
CASSLYEARRPYEQYF	TGTGCCAGCAGCTTATATGAAGCCAGACGACCATACGAGCAGTACTTC	-	TRBV7-8	TRBJ2-7	once
CASSSGTDYNEQFF	TGTGCCAGCAGCTCAGGGACGGACTACAATGAGCAGTTCTTC	-	TRBV11-2	TRBJ2-1	-
CASSLEGQGIDTQYF	TGTGCCAGCAGCTTAGAGGGACAGGGAATCGATACGCAGTATTTT	TRBD1	TRBV7-8	TRBJ2-3	-
CASSLGTEAFF	TGCGCCAGCAGCCTGGGAACTGAAGCTTTCTTT	-	TRBV5-1	TRBJ1-1	-
CASSLQGWGTDTQYF	TGTGCCAGCAGTCTTCAGGGGTGGGGCACAGATACGCAGTATTTT	-	TRBV27	TRBJ2-3	-
CASSLLVGTEAFF	TGTGCCAGCAGTTTACTCGTGGGCACTGAAGCTTTCTTT	-	TRBV27	TRBJ1-1	-
CASKQDYEQYF	TGCGCCAGCAAACAAGACTACGAGCAGTACTTC	-	TRBV5-1	TRBJ2-7	-